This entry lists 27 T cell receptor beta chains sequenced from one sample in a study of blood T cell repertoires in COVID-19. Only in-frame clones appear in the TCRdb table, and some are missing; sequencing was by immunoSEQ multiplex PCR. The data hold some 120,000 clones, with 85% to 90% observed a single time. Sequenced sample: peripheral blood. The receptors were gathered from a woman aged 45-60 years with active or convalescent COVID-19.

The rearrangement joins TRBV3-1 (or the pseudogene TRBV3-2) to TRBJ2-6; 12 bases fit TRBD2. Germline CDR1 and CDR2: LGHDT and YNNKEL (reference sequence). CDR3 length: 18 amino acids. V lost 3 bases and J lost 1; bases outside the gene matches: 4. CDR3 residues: CASSQGLAGLSGANVLTF. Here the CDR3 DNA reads TGTGCCAGCAGCCAGGGACTAGCGGGCCTTTCTGGGGCCAACGTCCTGACTTTC.

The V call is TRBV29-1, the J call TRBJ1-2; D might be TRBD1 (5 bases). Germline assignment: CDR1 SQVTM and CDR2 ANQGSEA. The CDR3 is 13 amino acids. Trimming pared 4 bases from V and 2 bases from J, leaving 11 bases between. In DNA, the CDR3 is TGCAGCGTTGCCACAGGCTCAAACTATGGCTACACCTTC. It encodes CSVATGSNYGYTF. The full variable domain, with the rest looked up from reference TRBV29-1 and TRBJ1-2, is SAVISQKPSRDICQRGTSLTIQCQVDSQVTMMFWYRQQPGQSLTLIATANQGSEATYESGFVIDKFPISRPNLTFSTLTVSNMSPEDSSIYLCSVATGSNYGYTFGSGTRLTVV.

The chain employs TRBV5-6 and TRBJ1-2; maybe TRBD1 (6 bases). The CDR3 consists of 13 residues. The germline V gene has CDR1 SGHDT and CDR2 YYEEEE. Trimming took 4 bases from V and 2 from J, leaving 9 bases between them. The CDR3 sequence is CASSPRGNYGYTF. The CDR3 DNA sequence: TGTGCCAGCAGCCCAAGGGGGAACTATGGCTACACCTTC.

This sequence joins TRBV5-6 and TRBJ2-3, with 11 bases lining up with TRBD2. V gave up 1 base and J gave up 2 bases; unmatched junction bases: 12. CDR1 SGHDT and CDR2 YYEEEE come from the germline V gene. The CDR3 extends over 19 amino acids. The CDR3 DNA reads TGTGCCAGCAGCTTGTCTAGCGGGAGGTGGGGATTTTTCACAGATACGCAGTATTTT. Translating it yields CASSLSSGRWGFFTDTQYF.

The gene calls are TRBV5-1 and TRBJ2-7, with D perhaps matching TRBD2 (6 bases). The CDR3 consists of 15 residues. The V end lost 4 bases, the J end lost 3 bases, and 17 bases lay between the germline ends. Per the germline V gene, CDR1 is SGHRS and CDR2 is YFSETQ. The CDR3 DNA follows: TGCGCCAGCAGCCTACTCGGAGGGTCCCTCTACGAGCAGTACTTC. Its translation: CASSLLGGSLYEQYF.

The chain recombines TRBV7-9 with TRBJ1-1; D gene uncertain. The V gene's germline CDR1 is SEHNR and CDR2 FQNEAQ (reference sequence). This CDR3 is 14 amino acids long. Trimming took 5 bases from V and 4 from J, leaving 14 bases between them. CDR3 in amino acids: CASSRSGGGTEAFF. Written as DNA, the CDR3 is TGTGCCAGCAGCCGAAGCGGTGGCGGCACTGAAGCTTTCTTT.

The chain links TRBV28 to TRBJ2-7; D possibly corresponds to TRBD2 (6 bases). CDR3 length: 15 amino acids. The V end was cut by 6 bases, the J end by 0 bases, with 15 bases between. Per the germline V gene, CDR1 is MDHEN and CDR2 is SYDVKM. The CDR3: CASRDAGLSSYEQYF. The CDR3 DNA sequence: TGTGCCAGCAGAGACGCCGGACTATCCTCCTACGAGCAGTACTTC.

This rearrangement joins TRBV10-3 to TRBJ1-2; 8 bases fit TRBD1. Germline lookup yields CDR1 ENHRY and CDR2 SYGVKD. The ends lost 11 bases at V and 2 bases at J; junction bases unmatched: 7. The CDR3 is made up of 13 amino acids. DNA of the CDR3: TGTGCCTCAGTACAGGGGGTGAACTATGGCTACACCTTC. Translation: CASVQGVNYGYTF.

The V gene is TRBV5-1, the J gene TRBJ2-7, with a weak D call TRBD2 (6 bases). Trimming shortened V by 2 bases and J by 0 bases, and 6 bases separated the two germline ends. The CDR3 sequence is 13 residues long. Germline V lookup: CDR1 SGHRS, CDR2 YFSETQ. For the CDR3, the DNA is TGCGCCAGCAGCTTCGGGGGCTCCTACGAGCAGTACTTC. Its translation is CASSFGGSYEQYF. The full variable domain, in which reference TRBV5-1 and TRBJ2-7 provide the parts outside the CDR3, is KAGVTQTPRYLIKTRGQQVTLSCSPISGHRSVSWYQQTPGQGLQFLFEYFSETQRNKGNFPGRFSGRQFSNSRSEMNVSTLELGDSALYLCASSFGGSYEQYFGPGTRLTVT.

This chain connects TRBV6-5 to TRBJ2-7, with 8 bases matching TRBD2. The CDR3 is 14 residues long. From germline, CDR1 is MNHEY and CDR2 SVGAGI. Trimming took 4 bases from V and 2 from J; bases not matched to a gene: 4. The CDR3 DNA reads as TGTGCCAGCAGTTCCTCGGGAGGGCCCTACGAGCAGTACTTC. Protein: CASSSSGGPYEQYF.

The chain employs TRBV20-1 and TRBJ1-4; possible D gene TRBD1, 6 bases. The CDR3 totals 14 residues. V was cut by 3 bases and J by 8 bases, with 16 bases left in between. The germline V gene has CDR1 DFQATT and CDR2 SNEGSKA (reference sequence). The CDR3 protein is CSASLGAGEEKLFF. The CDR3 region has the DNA TGCAGTGCTAGTTTGGGGGCAGGGGAGGAAAAACTGTTTTTT.

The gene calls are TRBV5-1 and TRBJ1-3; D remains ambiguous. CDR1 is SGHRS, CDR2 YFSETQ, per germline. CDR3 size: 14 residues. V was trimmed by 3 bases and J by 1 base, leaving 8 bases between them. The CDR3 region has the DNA TGCGCCAGCAGCTACGACGGGTCTGGAAACACCATATATTTT. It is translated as CASSYDGSGNTIYF.

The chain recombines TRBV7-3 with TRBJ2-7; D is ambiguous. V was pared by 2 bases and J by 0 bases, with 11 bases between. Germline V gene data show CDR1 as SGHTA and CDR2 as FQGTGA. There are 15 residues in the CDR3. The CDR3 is CASSLGRHSSYEQYF. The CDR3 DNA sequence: TGTGCCAGCAGCTTAGGCAGGCATAGCTCCTACGAGCAGTACTTC.

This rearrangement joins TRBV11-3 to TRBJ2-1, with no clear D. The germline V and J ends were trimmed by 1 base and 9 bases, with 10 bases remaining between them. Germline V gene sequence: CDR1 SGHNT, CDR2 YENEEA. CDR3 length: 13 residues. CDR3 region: CASSLAPVPEQFF. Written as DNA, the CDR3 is TGTGCCAGCAGCTTAGCTCCAGTCCCTGAGCAGTTCTTC.

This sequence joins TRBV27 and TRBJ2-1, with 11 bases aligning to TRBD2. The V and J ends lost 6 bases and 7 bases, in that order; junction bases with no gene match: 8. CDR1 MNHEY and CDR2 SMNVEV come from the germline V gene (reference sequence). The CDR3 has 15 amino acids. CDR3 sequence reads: CASRALAGVKNEQFF. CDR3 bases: TGTGCCAGCAGGGCACTAGCGGGAGTTAAGAATGAGCAGTTCTTC.

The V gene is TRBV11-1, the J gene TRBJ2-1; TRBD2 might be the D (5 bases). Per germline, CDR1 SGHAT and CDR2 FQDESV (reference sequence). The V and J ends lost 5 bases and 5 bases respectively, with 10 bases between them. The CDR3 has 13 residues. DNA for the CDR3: TGTGCCAGCAGCCAAGCGGTTAACAATGAGCAGTTCTTC. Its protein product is CASSQAVNNEQFF.

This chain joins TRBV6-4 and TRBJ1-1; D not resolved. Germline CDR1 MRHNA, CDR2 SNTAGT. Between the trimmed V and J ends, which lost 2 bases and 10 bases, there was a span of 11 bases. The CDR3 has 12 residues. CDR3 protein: CASSDPRDGAFF. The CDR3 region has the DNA TGTGCCAGCAGTGACCCCCGCGATGGAGCTTTCTTT.

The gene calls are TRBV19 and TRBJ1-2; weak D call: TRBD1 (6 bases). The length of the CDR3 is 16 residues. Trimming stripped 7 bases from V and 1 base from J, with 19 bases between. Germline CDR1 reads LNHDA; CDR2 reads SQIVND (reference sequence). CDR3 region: CASTPGRGFGNYGYTF. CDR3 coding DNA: TGTGCCAGTACCCCGGGCAGGGGCTTTGGTAACTATGGCTACACCTTC.

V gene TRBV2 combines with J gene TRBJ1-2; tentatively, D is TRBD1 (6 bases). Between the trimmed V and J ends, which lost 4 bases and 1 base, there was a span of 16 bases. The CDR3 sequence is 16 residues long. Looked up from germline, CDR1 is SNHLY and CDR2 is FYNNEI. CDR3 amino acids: CASSVLDSVFNYGYTF. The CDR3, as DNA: TGTGCCAGCAGTGTATTGGACAGCGTCTTTAACTATGGCTACACCTTC. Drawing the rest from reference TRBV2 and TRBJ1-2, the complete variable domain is EPEVTQTPSHQVTQMGQEVILRCVPISNHLYFYWYRQILGQKVEFLVSFYNNEISEKSEIFDDQFSVERPDGSNFTLKIRSTKLEDSAMYFCASSVLDSVFNYGYTFGSGTRLTVV.

DNA of the CDR3: TGTGCCAGCAGTGAATCCAAGGCGGGAGGTGGTGATACGCAGTATTTT. The encoded protein is CASSESKAGGGDTQYF. The chain links TRBV25-1 to TRBJ2-3, with 8 positions matching TRBD2. The CDR3 is made up of 16 amino acids. V shed 1 base and J 6 bases; nucleotides not matched to a gene: 9. The germline CDR1 and CDR2 sequences are MGHDK and SYGVNS.

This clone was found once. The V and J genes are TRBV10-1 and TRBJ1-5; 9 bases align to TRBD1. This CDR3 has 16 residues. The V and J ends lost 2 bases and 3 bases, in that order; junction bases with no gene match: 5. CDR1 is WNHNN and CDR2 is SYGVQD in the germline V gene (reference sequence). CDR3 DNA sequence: TGCGCCAGCAGTGAGCAAAGGGACAGGGACAATCAGCCCCAGCATTTT. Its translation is CASSEQRDRDNQPQHF.

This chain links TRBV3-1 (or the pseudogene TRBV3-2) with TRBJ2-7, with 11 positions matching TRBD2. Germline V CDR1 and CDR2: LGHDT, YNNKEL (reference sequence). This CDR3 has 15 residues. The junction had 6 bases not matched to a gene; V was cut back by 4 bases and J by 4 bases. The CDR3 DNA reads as TGTGCCAGCAGCCGCATAGCGGGAGGGGGGTACGAGCAGTACTTC. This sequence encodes CASSRIAGGGYEQYF.

The CDR3 protein is CASSGPGVNQPQHF. CDR3 bases: TGTGCCAGCAGCGGACCAGGGGTGAATCAGCCCCAGCATTTT. The chain combines TRBV14 with TRBJ1-5; D is possibly TRBD1 (6 bases). The length of the CDR3 is 14 residues. The V end was cut by 5 bases, the J end by 4 bases, with 12 bases between. Germline CDR1 SGHDN, CDR2 FVKESK.

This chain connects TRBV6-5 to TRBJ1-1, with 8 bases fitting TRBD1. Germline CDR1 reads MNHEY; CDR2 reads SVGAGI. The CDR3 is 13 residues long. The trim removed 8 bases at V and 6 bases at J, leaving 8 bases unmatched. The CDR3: CASEGQAGPEAFF. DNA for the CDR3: TGTGCCAGCGAGGGACAGGCGGGGCCTGAAGCTTTCTTT.

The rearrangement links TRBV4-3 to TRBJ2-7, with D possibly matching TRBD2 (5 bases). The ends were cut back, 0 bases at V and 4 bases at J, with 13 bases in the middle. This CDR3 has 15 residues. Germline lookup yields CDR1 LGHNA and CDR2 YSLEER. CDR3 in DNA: TGCGCCAGCAGCCAAGACGACCTGACGGGATACGAGCAGTACTTC. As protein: CASSQDDLTGYEQYF.

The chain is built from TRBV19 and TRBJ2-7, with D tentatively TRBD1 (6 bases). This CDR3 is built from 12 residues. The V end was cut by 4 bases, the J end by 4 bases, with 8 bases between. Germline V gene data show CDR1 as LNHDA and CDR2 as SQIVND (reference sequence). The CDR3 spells CASSRDRYEQYF. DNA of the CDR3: TGTGCCAGTAGTAGAGACAGGTACGAGCAGTACTTC.

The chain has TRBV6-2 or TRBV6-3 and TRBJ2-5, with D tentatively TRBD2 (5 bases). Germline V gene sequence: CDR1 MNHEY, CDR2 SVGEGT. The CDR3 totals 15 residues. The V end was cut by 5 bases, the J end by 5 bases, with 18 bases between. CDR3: CASSPANRGRETQYF. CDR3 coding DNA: TGTGCCAGCAGTCCCGCTAACCGCGGGCGCGAGACCCAGTACTTC.